This T cell receptor (beta chain) came from a study of Graves' ophthalmopathy and Graves' hyperthyroidism. Under 3 months in duration, the ophthalmopathy in affected donors had moderate-to-severe activity, CAS ≥3 and NOSPECS ≥4. As diagnostic evidence, clinical symptoms, serum thyroxine, TRAb, thyroid ultrasound and orbital computed tomography were relied upon. TCR beta CDR3 amplification used RNA transcripts. After a first-round RT-PCR with HTBI primers, a second-round multiplex PCR was run. TCRdb called the multiplex PCR reads again in MiXCR, with one record for every CDR3 protein. Among about 210,000 distinct CDR3 sequences, roughly 29% were seen once, and the ten largest hold about 9.1%. The table lists this clonotype with a count of one. Trimming left V 6 bases short and J 0 bases short, with 12 bases between. The CDR3 consists of 14 residues. Per germline, CDR1 MNHNS and CDR2 SASEGT.

This chain uses TRBV6-1 with TRBJ2-7; D is perhaps TRBD2 (7 bases). Sequenced material: peripheral blood. The clonotype comes from a man aged 45-60 years with Graves' ophthalmopathy. The CDR3 DNA reads as TGTGCCAGCAGGGGGGCGGGAGCCTCCTACGAGCAGTACTTC. Its protein product is CASRGAGASYEQYF.